A single sample gave rise to the 15 T cell receptor beta chains below, sequenced in a study of metastatic and nonmetastatic thyroid tumors. TCRdb redid the clone calls on the PCR reads using MiXCR. The data hold about 20,000 clones, with less than 35% observed a single time. Not a single patient had been given any form of treatment at any point before undergoing thyroid surgery. Sequenced material: blood. The receptor set was obtained from a female donor with papillary thyroid cancer or a benign thyroid nodule (not recorded which). Some clones in this sample may be carry-over from other donors' samples.

This clone was picked up one time. A read error may be the cause here, since a much bigger clone is one base away. The CDR3 spells CASSSTSLRPYNEQFF. In nucleotides, the CDR3 is TGTGCCAGCAGCTCGACTAGCCTTAGACCCTACAATGAGCAGTTCTTC. This sequence joins TRBV11-1 and TRBJ2-1, with 7 bases fitting TRBD2. Germline assignment: CDR1 SGHAT and CDR2 FQDESV (reference sequence). Trimming at V came to 4 bases and at J to 2 bases, leaving 8 bases not matched to a gene. There are 16 residues in the CDR3.

This chain joins TRBV11-1 and TRBJ1-4, with no clear D. CDR1 is SGHAT, CDR2 FQDESV, per germline (reference sequence). This CDR3 region has 18 residues. V was shortened by 5 bases and J by 3 bases, with 22 bases between the two germline ends. This chain's CDR3 is CASSPLDGVSAANEKLFF. The CDR3 nucleotides are TGTGCCAGCAGCCCCCTAGACGGGGTTTCCGCGGCTAATGAAAAACTGTTTTTT.

The chain employs TRBV11-3 and TRBJ2-7, with no clear D. This CDR3 has 12 residues. The ends were cut back, 7 bases at V and 4 bases at J, with 11 bases in the middle. Germline V gene data show CDR1 as SGHNT and CDR2 as YENEEA. CDR3 DNA: TGTGCCAGCACCTCACTCGGTTACGAGCAGTACTTC. It translates to CASTSLGYEQYF.

A remark on this clone: Since a much larger clone is just one base distant, this may be a read error. The sample has other DNA sequences that encode this CDR3 too. V is TRBV9 and J is TRBJ2-5; D might be TRBD1 (5 bases). This CDR3 is 15 amino acids long. The V end lost 0 bases, the J end lost 0 bases, and 9 bases lay between the germline ends. CDR1 is SGDLS and CDR2 is YYNGEE in the germline V gene. CDR3 in DNA: TGTGCCAGCAGCGTAGCCGACAGAGACCAAGAGACCCAGTACTTC. It yields the protein CASSVADRDQETQYF.

By share of the sample, this clone is medium-sized. The chain couples TRBV12-3 or TRBV12-4 to TRBJ2-5; D is uncertain. This CDR3 has 11 amino acids. V lost 1 base to trimming and J lost 13 bases, with 10 bases between them. CDR3 protein: CASSLVGSMYF. Written as DNA, the CDR3 is TGTGCCAGCAGTTTAGTGGGATCTATGTACTTC.

Within the sample, this clone is medium-sized (0.01 to 0.1%). This chain connects TRBV9 to TRBJ1-2; no firm D call. This CDR3 spans 15 amino acids. Germline V gene sequence: CDR1 SGDLS, CDR2 YYNGEE. Trimming removed 3 bases from V and 0 bases from J, with 12 bases in between. The CDR3 is CASSAGLRANYGYTF. The CDR3 DNA is TGTGCCAGCAGCGCCGGGCTTCGAGCTAACTATGGCTACACCTTC.

By share of the sample, this clone is medium-sized (0.01 to 0.1%). This sequence joins TRBV19 and TRBJ2-2; D is undetermined. There are 14 residues in the CDR3. Trimming removed 7 bases from V and 0 bases from J, with 9 bases in between. Per the germline V gene, CDR1 is LNHDA and CDR2 is SQIVND (reference sequence). The CDR3 protein is CASTGPTNTGELFF. The CDR3 coding sequence is TGTGCCAGTACAGGCCCCACGAACACCGGGGAGCTGTTTTTT.

This chain joins TRBV2 and TRBJ2-1; D is perhaps TRBD1 or TRBD2 (6 bases each). Germline lookup yields CDR1 SNHLY and CDR2 FYNNEI. V lost 8 bases and J 8 bases, leaving 16 bases between the germline ends. The CDR3 sequence is 13 residues long. The CDR3 DNA follows: TGTGCCAGCCGGGGGCGAGGAATCGATGAGCAGTTCTTC. This sequence encodes CASRGRGIDEQFF.

The V gene is TRBV7-3, the J gene TRBJ2-1, with D maybe TRBD1 (5 bases). This CDR3 spans 15 amino acids. Per the germline V gene, CDR1 is SGHTA and CDR2 is FQGTGA. Trimming stripped 3 bases from V and 4 bases from J, with 13 bases between. Here the CDR3 reads CASSLVAGKYNEQFF. In DNA, the CDR3 is TGTGCCAGCAGCTTGGTAGCAGGGAAATACAATGAGCAGTTCTTC.

This clone occurred many times. The CDR3 DNA reads TGCAGTGCTACGGCGGGCAACCAAGAGACCCAGTACTTC. The encoded protein is CSATAGNQETQYF. The chain carries TRBV20-1 and TRBJ2-5, with D possibly being TRBD2 (5 bases). Between the trimmed V and J ends, which lost 4 bases and 0 bases, there was a span of 9 bases. CDR1 and CDR2 (germline): DFQATT, SNEGSKA (reference sequence). The CDR3 length is 13 residues.

The V and J genes are TRBV5-1 and TRBJ1-3; 9 bases line up with TRBD1. V shed 5 bases, J shed 3 bases, and the junction held 12 bases outside the gene matches. The germline V gene encodes CDR1 SGHRS and CDR2 YFSETQ. CDR3 size: 17 residues. This CDR3 reads CASSRSTGQGVGNTIYF. The CDR3 DNA reads as TGCGCCAGCAGTCGATCTACGGGACAGGGAGTTGGAAACACCATATATTTT.

This clone is labeled as medium-sized. The chain is built from TRBV5-8 and TRBJ2-7; 7 positions match TRBD2. CDR3 length: 14 residues. Germline values: CDR1 SGHTS, CDR2 YDEGEE. With 0 bases clipped from V and 7 bases from J, the junction kept 7 bases outside the gene matches. CDR3 DNA sequence: TGTGCCAGCAGCTTGGTGGGGGGGAGGCGAGAGCAGTACTTC. Amino acids: CASSLVGGRREQYF.

The chain links TRBV27 to TRBJ1-4, with D perhaps matching TRBD1 (5 bases). This CDR3 is built from 16 residues. V shed 5 bases and J shed 5 bases, with 18 bases lying between them. Germline V gene lookup returns CDR1 MNHEY and CDR2 SMNVEV (reference sequence). CDR3 DNA: TGTGCCAGCAGTCCACCCGGGGGGGGGGAGAATGAAAAACTGTTTTTT. Its translation is CASSPPGGGENEKLFF.

Within the sample, this clone is medium-sized. CDR3 sequence: CASSQGKTGIVYEQYF. CDR3 in DNA: TGCGCCAGCAGCCAGGGCAAGACAGGGATAGTCTACGAGCAGTACTTC. V and J are TRBV4-1 and TRBJ2-7; 7 nucleotides align to TRBD1. With V trimmed by 3 bases and J by 3 bases, 11 bases remained unmatched. The CDR3 is 16 residues long. Germline V gives CDR1 MGHRA, CDR2 YSYEKL.

This clone was observed a handful of times. The chain uses TRBV2 and TRBJ1-2; 8 nucleotides line up with TRBD1. This CDR3 comprises 17 residues. From germline, CDR1 is SNHLY and CDR2 FYNNEI. The J segment lost 2 bases and the V segment lost 3 bases, leaving 11 bases of the junction unmatched. In DNA, the CDR3 is TGTGCCAGCAGTGACGACAGGGGAAAAGGTCTAAACTATGGCTACACCTTC. Protein sequence: CASSDDRGKGLNYGYTF.